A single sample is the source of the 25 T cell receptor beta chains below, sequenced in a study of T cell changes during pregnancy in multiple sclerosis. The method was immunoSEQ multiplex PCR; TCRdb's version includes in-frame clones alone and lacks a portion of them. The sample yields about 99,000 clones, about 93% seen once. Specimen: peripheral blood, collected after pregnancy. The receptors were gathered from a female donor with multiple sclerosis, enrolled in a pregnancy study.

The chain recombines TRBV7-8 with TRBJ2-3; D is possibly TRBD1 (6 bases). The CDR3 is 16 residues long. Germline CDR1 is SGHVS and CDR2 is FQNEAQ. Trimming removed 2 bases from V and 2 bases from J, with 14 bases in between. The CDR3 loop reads CASSLLPGASTDTQYF. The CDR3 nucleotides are TGTGCCAGCAGCTTACTTCCAGGGGCCTCCACAGATACGCAGTATTTT.

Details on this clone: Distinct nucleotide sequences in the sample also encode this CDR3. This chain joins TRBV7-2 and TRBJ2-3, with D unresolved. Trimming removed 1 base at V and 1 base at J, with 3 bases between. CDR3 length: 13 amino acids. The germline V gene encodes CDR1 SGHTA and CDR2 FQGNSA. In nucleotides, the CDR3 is TGTGCCAGCAGCTTAGGAGGCACAGATACGCAGTATTTT. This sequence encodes CASSLGGTDTQYF.

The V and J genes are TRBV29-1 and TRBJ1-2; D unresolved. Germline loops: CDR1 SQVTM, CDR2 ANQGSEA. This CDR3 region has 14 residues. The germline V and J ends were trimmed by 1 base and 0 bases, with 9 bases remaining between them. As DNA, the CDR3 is TGCAGCGTTGAAGGGCCTGATTCTAACTATGGCTACACCTTC. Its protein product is CSVEGPDSNYGYTF. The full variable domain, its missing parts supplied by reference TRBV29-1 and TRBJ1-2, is SAVISQKPSRDICQRGTSLTIQCQVDSQVTMMFWYRQQPGQSLTLIATANQGSEATYESGFVIDKFPISRPNLTFSTLTVSNMSPEDSSIYLCSVEGPDSNYGYTFGSGTRLTVV.

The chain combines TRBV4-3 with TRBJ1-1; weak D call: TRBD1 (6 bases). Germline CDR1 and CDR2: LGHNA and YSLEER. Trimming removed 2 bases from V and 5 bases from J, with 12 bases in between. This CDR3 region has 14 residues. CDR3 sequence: CASSQNRGGTEAFF. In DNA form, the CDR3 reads TGCGCCAGCAGCCAAAATAGGGGGGGTACTGAAGCTTTCTTT.

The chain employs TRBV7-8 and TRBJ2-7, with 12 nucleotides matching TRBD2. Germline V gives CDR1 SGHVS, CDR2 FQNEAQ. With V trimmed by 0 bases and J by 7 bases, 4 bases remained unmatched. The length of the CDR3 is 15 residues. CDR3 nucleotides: TGTGCCAGCAGCTTAGCAGGACTAGCGGGAAGGGAGCAGTACTTC. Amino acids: CASSLAGLAGREQYF.

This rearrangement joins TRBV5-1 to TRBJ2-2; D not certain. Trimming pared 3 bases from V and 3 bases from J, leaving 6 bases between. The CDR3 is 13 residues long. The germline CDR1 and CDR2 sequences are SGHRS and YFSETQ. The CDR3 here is CASSSGYTGELFF. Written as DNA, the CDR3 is TGCGCCAGCAGCTCGGGTTACACCGGGGAGCTGTTTTTT.

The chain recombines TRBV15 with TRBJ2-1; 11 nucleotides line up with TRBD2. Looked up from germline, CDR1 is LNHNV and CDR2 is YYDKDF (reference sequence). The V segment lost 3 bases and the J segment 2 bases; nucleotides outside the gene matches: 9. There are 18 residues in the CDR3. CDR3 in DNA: TGTGCCACCAGCAGGGGCGGGTCGACTAGCGGGACCTACAATGAGCAGTTCTTC. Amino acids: CATSRGGSTSGTYNEQFF.

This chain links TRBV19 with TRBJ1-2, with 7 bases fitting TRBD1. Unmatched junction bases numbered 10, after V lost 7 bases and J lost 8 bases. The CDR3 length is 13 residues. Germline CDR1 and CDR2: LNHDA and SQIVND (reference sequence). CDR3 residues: CASNRQGLCGYTF. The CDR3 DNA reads TGTGCCAGTAATAGACAGGGCCTTTGCGGCTACACCTTC.

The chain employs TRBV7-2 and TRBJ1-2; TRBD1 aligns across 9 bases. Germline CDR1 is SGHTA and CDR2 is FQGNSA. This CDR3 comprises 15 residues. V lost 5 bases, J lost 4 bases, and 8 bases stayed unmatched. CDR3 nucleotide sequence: TGTGCCAGCAGCCCTACCTCGACAGGGGGCTATGGCTACACCTTC. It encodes CASSPTSTGGYGYTF.

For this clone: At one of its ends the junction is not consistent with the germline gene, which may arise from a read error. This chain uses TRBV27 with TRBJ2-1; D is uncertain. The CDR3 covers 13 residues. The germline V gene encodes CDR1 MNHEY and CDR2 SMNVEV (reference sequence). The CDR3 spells CASSPSDWRERFF. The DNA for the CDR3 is TGTGCCAGCAGCCCCTCCGACTGGCGAGAGCGGTTCTTC.

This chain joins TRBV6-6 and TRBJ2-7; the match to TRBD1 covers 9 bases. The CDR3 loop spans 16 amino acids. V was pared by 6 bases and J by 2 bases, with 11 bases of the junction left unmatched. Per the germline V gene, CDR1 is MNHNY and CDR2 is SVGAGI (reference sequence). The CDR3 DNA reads TGTGCCAGCAGCCAGGACCCCCGGGACAGGGCCTACGAGCAGTACTTC. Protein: CASSQDPRDRAYEQYF.

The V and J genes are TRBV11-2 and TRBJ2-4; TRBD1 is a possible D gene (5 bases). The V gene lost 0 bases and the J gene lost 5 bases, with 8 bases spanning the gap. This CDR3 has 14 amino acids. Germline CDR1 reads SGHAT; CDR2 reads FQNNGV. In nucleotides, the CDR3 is TGTGCCAGCAGCTTAGATTTGACAGAAAACATTCAGTACTTC. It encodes CASSLDLTENIQYF.

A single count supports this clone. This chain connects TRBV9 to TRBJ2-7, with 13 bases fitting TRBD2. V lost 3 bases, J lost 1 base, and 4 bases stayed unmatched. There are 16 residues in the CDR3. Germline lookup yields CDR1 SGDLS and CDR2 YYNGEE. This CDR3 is CASSGGLAGVSYEQYF. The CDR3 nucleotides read TGTGCCAGCAGCGGAGGACTAGCGGGAGTTTCCTACGAGCAGTACTTC. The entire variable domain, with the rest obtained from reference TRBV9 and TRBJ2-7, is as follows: DSGVTQTPKHLITATGQRVTLRCSPRSGDLSVYWYQQSLDQGLQFLIQYYNGEERAKGNILERFSAQQFPDLHSELNLSSLELGDSALYFCASSGGLAGVSYEQYFGPGTRLTVT.

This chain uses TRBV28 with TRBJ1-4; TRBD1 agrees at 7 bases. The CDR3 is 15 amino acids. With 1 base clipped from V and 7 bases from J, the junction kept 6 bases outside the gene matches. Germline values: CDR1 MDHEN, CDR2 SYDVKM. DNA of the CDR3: TGTGCCAGCAGTTTATCGGGGACAGCCCTTGAAAAACTGTTTTTT. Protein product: CASSLSGTALEKLFF.

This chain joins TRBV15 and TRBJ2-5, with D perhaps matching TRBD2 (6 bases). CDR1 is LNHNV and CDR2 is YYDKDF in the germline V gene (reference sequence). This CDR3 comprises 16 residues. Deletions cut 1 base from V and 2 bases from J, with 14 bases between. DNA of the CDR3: TGTGCCACCAGCAGAGGCGAGGGCGCGGGGCAAGAGACCCAGTACTTC. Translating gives CATSRGEGAGQETQYF. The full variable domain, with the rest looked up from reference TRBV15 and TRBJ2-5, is DAMVIQNPRYQVTQFGKPVTLSCSQTLNHNVMYWYQQKSSQAPKLLFHYYDKDFNNEADTPDNFQSRRPNTSFCFLDIRSPGLGDTAMYLCATSRGEGAGQETQYFGPGTRLLVL.

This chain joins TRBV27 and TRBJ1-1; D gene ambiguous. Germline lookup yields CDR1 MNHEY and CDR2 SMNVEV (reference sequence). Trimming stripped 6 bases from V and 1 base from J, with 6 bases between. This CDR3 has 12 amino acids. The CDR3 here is CASRRGNTEAFF. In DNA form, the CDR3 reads TGTGCCAGCAGACGGGGGAACACTGAAGCTTTCTTT.

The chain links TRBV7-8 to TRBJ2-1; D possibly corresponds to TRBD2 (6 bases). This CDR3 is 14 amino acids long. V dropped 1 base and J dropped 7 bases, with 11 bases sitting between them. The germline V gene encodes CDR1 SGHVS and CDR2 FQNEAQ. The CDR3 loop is CASSLGPGGNEQFF. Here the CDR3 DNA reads TGTGCCAGCAGCTTAGGTCCAGGAGGGAATGAGCAGTTCTTC.

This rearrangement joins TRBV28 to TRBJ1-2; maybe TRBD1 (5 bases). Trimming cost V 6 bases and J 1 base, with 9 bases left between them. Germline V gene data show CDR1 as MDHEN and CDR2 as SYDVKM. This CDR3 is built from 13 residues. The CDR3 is CASSRQLNYGYTF. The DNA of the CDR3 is TGTGCCAGCAGCCGACAGCTTAACTATGGCTACACCTTC.

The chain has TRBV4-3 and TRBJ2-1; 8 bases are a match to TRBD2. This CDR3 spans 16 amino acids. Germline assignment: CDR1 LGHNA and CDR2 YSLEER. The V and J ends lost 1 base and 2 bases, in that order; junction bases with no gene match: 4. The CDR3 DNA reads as TGCGCCAGCAGCCAAGGACGGGAGGGCCCCTACAATGAGCAGTTCTTC. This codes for CASSQGREGPYNEQFF.

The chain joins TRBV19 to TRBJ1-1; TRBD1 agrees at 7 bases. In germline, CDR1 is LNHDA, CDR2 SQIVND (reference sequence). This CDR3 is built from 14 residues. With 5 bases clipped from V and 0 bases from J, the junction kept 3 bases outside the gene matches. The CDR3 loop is CASSSGQLNTEAFF. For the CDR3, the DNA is TGTGCCAGTAGTTCGGGACAGTTGAACACTGAAGCTTTCTTT.

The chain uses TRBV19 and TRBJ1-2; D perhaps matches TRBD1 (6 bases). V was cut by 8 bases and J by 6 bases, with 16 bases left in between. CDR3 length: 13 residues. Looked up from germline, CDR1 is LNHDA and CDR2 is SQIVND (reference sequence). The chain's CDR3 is CASGHRVENGYTF. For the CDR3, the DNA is TGTGCCAGTGGACACAGGGTAGAGAATGGCTACACCTTC.

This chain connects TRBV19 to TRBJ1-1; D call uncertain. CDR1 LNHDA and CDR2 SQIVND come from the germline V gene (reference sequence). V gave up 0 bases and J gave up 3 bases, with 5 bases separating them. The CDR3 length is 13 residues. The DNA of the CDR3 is TGTGCCAGTAGTATAGAACAATACACTGAAGCTTTCTTT. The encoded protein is CASSIEQYTEAFF.

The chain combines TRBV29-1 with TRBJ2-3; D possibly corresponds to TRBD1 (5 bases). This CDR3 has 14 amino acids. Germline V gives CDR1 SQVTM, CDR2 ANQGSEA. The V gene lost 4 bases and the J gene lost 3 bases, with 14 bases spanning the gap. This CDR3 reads CSVAQGRETDTQYF. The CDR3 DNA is TGCAGCGTTGCCCAGGGAAGGGAAACAGATACGCAGTATTTT.

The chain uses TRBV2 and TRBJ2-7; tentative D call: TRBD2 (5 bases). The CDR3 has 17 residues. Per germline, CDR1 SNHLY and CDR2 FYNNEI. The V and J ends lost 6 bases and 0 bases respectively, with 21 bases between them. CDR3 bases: TGTGCCAGCAGGGCCCCCCCTAGCAGGTGGTACTCCTACGAGCAGTACTTC. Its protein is CASRAPPSRWYSYEQYF.

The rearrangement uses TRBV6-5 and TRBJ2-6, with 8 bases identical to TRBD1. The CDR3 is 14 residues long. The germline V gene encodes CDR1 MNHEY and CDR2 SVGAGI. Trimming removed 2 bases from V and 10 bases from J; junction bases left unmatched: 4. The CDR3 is CASSYLRTGNVLTF. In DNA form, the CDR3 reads TGTGCCAGCAGTTACCTCCGGACAGGGAACGTCCTGACTTTC.